This is a list of T cell receptor beta chains from one sample in a study of T cell repertoires in cytomegalovirus infection. Each CDR3 protein gets one entry after TCRdb re-called the reads with MiXCR. Of fewer than 700,000 distinct CDR3 sequences in the sample, 20% to 25% were seen once. Sequencing was done on a sample of CD8+ T cells from PBMCs. The source of these receptors is a human donor in good health (CMV status not recorded). Some clones in this sample may be carry-over from other donors' samples. CDR3s leave out the opening cysteine and the closing phenylalanine or tryptophan. Fields, in order: V gene, CDR3 length, J gene, CDR3 protein.

v_call: TRBV4-1
cdr3_length: 15
j_call: TRBJ2-1
cdr3_aa: ASSQDLGTRAHNEQF

v_call: TRBV6-5
cdr3_length: 14
j_call: TRBJ1-6
cdr3_aa: ASSYSTGSWNSPLH

v_call: TRBV20-1
cdr3_length: 8
j_call: TRBJ1-1
cdr3_aa: SAMNTEAF

v_call: TRBV12-3/TRBV12-4
cdr3_length: 12
j_call: TRBJ2-2
cdr3_aa: ASSLVPGTGELF

v_call: TRBV7-6
cdr3_length: 12
j_call: TRBJ1-6
cdr3_aa: ASSPESYNSPLH

v_call: TRBV2
cdr3_length: 12
j_call: TRBJ1-6
cdr3_aa: ASSRGREDSPLH

v_call: TRBV2
cdr3_length: 11
j_call: TRBJ1-2
cdr3_aa: ASLTGGNYGYT

v_call: TRBV28
cdr3_length: 11
j_call: TRBJ2-7
cdr3_aa: ASRWDRAYEQY

v_call: TRBV10-3
cdr3_length: 12
j_call: TRBJ2-3
cdr3_aa: AISERGSTDTQY

v_call: TRBV11-1
cdr3_length: 15
j_call: TRBJ2-3
cdr3_aa: ASSFWTSGGVTDTQY

v_call: TRBV27
cdr3_length: 13
j_call: TRBJ2-7
cdr3_aa: ASSGTGTGGGEQY

v_call: TRBV19
cdr3_length: 12
j_call: TRBJ2-3
cdr3_aa: ASSIGPFTDTQY

v_call: TRBV7-9
cdr3_length: 14
j_call: TRBJ1-1
cdr3_aa: ASSYTGGPPNTEAF

v_call: TRBV4-1
cdr3_length: 12
j_call: TRBJ1-5
cdr3_aa: ASSQESINQPQH

v_call: TRBV28
cdr3_length: 13
j_call: TRBJ2-1
cdr3_aa: ASSSTGTRNNEQF

v_call: TRBV6-5
cdr3_length: 15
j_call: TRBJ2-4
cdr3_aa: ASSPYSPSLLENIQY

v_call: TRBV7-9
cdr3_length: 16
j_call: TRBJ2-7
cdr3_aa: ASSFGRSLTGTDYEQY